The 28 T cell receptor beta chains reported below all come from one sample, sequenced in a study of cytomegalovirus exposure and HLA in healthy donors. Use of 60 Vbeta and 13 Jbeta primers characterized the PCR. Generated by immunoSEQ multiplex PCR, the TCRdb table keeps only in-frame clones and is missing some. The sample lists nearly 200,000 clones; around 87% were seen once. The sequencing sample was made of PBMCs. These receptors were collected from a man aged 30 to 45 in good health and CMV-seronegative.

This clone appeared a few times. The chain is built from TRBV4-2 and TRBJ1-4; D might be TRBD1 (5 bases). V shed 1 base and J shed 8 bases, with 11 bases lying between them. The CDR3 contains 14 residues. In germline, CDR1 is LGHNA, CDR2 YNFKEQ. This CDR3 is CASSQGQGWEKLFF. CDR3 in DNA: TGTGCCAGCAGCCAAGGGCAGGGCTGGGAAAAACTGTTTTTT.

CDR3 bases: TGCAGCGTTCAACAGGGGATTAGCGAGCAGTACTTC. Translation: CSVQQGISEQYF. The rearrangement links TRBV29-1 to TRBJ2-7; 7 bases line up with TRBD1. The CDR3 consists of 12 residues. Germline values: CDR1 SQVTM, CDR2 ANQGSEA. V gave up 5 bases and J gave up 6 bases; unmatched junction bases: 7.

The J gene is TRBJ2-1, the V gene TRBV12-5, with TRBD1 as a possible D gene (6 bases). Trimming took 4 bases from V and 10 from J, leaving 20 bases between them. The CDR3 runs to 15 residues. The germline gives CDR1 LGHNT, CDR2 FRNRAP. The CDR3 DNA follows: TGTGCTAGTGGTTCGGTTCAACAGGGCCCGAGGGAGCAGTTCTTC. Encoded protein: CASGSVQQGPREQFF.

This clone has more than one count but fewer than ten. J is TRBJ1-4 and V is TRBV5-1, with no clear D. Trimming stripped 3 bases from V and 7 bases from J, with 19 bases between. The CDR3 spans 16 residues. Germline loops: CDR1 SGHRS, CDR2 YFSETQ. The CDR3 nucleotides read TGCGCCAGCAGCTCCCGCGGACCGGGAGGGTCTGAAAAACTGTTTTTT. Protein sequence: CASSSRGPGGSEKLFF.

This clone was detected a few times. The chain combines TRBV7-2 with TRBJ2-1; TRBD2 matches at 10 bases. Trimming took 2 bases from V and 4 from J; bases not matched to a gene: 2. The germline gives CDR1 SGHTA, CDR2 FQGNSA. There are 15 residues in the CDR3. DNA of the CDR3: TGTGCCAGCAGCTTAAGCGGGGGGGTTTACAATGAGCAGTTCTTC. Its translation is CASSLSGGVYNEQFF.

The chain has TRBV9 and TRBJ2-7; the match to TRBD1 covers 11 bases. Trimming at V came to 0 bases and at J to 4 bases, leaving 3 bases not matched to a gene. CDR3 length equals 15 residues. CDR1 and CDR2 (germline): SGDLS, YYNGEE. DNA for the CDR3: TGTGCCAGCAGCGTAGGGACAGGGGGCGGTTACGAGCAGTACTTC. Translation: CASSVGTGGGYEQYF. Using reference TRBV9 and TRBJ2-7 for the parts outside the CDR3, the full variable domain is DSGVTQTPKHLITATGQRVTLRCSPRSGDLSVYWYQQSLDQGLQFLIQYYNGEERAKGNILERFSAQQFPDLHSELNLSSLELGDSALYFCASSVGTGGGYEQYFGPGTRLTVT.

V and J are TRBV5-5 and TRBJ1-2, with D perhaps TRBD1 (6 bases). The ends were cut back, 4 bases at V and 2 bases at J, with 9 bases in the middle. There are 13 residues in the CDR3. CDR1 and CDR2 (germline): SGHKS, YYEKEE (reference sequence). CDR3: CASSQDRNYGYTF. DNA of the CDR3: TGTGCCAGCAGCCAGGACAGAAACTATGGCTACACCTTC.

The chain links TRBV18 to TRBJ2-5; D possibly corresponds to TRBD2 (5 bases). V lost 2 bases and J lost 5, with 9 bases in between. The germline gives CDR1 KGHSH, CDR2 LQKENI. This CDR3 has 13 residues. The CDR3: CASSPRGLETQYF. As DNA, the CDR3 is TGTGCCAGCTCACCAAGAGGGTTGGAGACCCAGTACTTC.

A remark on this clone: At one of its ends the junction is not consistent with the germline gene, which may arise from a read error. The chain joins TRBV7-6 to TRBJ2-6, with TRBD1 matching over 7 bases. The CDR3 consists of 16 residues. Germline lookup yields CDR1 SGHVS and CDR2 FNYEAQ. The CDR3 bases are TGTGCCAGCAGCTCCCGACAGGGTTCTGGGGCCAACGGCCTGACTTTC. This gives the protein CASSSRQGSGANGLTF.

Here the CDR3 DNA reads TGTGCCCGGAGTGGGTGGGGGGAACAAGAGACCCAGTACTTC. Protein: CARSGWGEQETQYF. V is TRBV7-2 and J is TRBJ2-5, with D maybe TRBD2 (6 bases). Trimming left V 11 bases short and J 2 bases short, with 18 bases between. The CDR3 is 14 amino acids. In germline, CDR1 is SGHTA, CDR2 FQGNSA.

This rearrangement joins TRBV28 to TRBJ2-7, with D maybe TRBD2 (6 bases). V lost 6 bases to trimming and J lost 6 bases, with 24 bases between them. This CDR3 region has 16 residues. The germline V gene encodes CDR1 MDHEN and CDR2 SYDVKM. This chain's CDR3 is CASSPGGRGDWFEQYF. In DNA, the CDR3 is TGTGCCAGCAGCCCTGGAGGGAGAGGGGATTGGTTCGAGCAGTACTTC.

This clone was counted once. The chain links TRBV10-1 to TRBJ2-7, with TRBD1 matching 7 bases. This CDR3 spans 13 amino acids. CDR1 WNHNN and CDR2 SYGVQD come from the germline V gene (reference sequence). The V gene end was trimmed by 3 bases and the J gene end by 4 bases; junction bases not matched to a gene: 3. The CDR3 loop is CASSDRTGYEQYF. In DNA form, the CDR3 reads TGCGCCAGCAGTGACAGGACAGGTTACGAGCAGTACTTC.

The chain is built from TRBV9 and TRBJ2-2; TRBD1 matches at 11 bases. The CDR3 length is 16 residues. V shed 0 bases and J 5 bases; nucleotides not matched to a gene: 3. Per germline, CDR1 SGDLS and CDR2 YYNGEE. The CDR3 is CASSVDGTGGTGELFF. DNA of the CDR3: TGTGCCAGCAGCGTAGACGGGACAGGGGGAACCGGGGAGCTGTTTTTT.

V is TRBV7-9 and J is TRBJ2-1; TRBD1 matches at 9 bases. J was trimmed by 8 bases and V by 3 bases; bases with no gene match: 11. The germline V gene encodes CDR1 SEHNR and CDR2 FQNEAQ (reference sequence). This CDR3 is built from 16 residues. The chain's CDR3 is CASSFPGQGSSDEQFF. CDR3 coding DNA: TGTGCCAGCAGCTTCCCGGGACAGGGATCTAGCGATGAGCAGTTCTTC.

V usage is TRBV2 and J usage is TRBJ2-2; 8 nucleotides match TRBD2. Per germline, CDR1 SNHLY and CDR2 FYNNEI. The CDR3 has 15 amino acids. V shed 6 bases, J shed 0 bases, and the junction held 3 bases outside the gene matches. The CDR3 DNA follows: TGTGCCAGCAGAGGGACTAGTGCGAACACCGGGGAGCTGTTTTTT. Amino acid sequence: CASRGTSANTGELFF. Looking up the rest from reference TRBV2 and TRBJ2-2 gives the full variable domain: EPEVTQTPSHQVTQMGQEVILRCVPISNHLYFYWYRQILGQKVEFLVSFYNNEISEKSEIFDDQFSVERPDGSNFTLKIRSTKLEDSAMYFCASRGTSANTGELFFGEGSRLTVL.

V gene TRBV7-2 combines with J gene TRBJ1-6; tentative D call: TRBD1 (5 bases). In germline, CDR1 is SGHTA, CDR2 FQGNSA. Trimming removed 5 bases at V and 7 bases at J, with 15 bases between. CDR3 length: 15 amino acids. The CDR3 nucleotides are TGTGCCAGCAGCCCGAGGGAGGGACCGAATTCACCCCTCCACTTT. This codes for CASSPREGPNSPLHF.

The J gene is TRBJ2-1, the V gene TRBV10-2, with TRBD2 matching 9 bases. V gave up 0 bases and J gave up 8 bases; unmatched junction bases: 5. The germline V gene encodes CDR1 WSHSY and CDR2 SAAADI. The CDR3 length is 15 residues. The CDR3 region has the DNA TGCGCCAGCAGTGAGTCGCGGGAGGGCCTCGATGAGCAGTTCTTC. Amino acids: CASSESREGLDEQFF.

The table lists this clone with a count of one. The gene calls are TRBV7-9 and TRBJ2-7, with a weak D call TRBD1 (6 bases). V lost 5 bases to trimming and J lost 2 bases, with 22 bases between them. CDR1 is SEHNR, CDR2 FQNEAQ, per germline (reference sequence). This CDR3 contains 17 residues. The CDR3 DNA sequence: TGTGCCAGCAGCCCACGGACCCAGGGGCCTGGGGCCTACGAGCAGTACTTC. This sequence encodes CASSPRTQGPGAYEQYF.

The chain recombines TRBV28 with TRBJ1-1, with 9 bases that match TRBD1. The CDR3 totals 17 residues. The V segment lost 5 bases and the J segment 1 base; nucleotides outside the gene matches: 11. The germline V gene has CDR1 MDHEN and CDR2 SYDVKM. The CDR3 nucleotides are TGTGCCAGCAGTAGCCACAGGGGGCGCCGGGGGAACACTGAAGCTTTCTTT. The encoded protein is CASSSHRGRRGNTEAFF. The complete variable domain, with remaining parts taken from reference TRBV28 and TRBJ1-1, reads DVKVTQSSRYLVKRTGEKVFLECVQDMDHENMFWYRQDPGLGLRLIYFSYDVKMKEKGDIPEGYSVSREKKERFSLILESASTNQTSMYLCASSSHRGRRGNTEAFFGQGTRLTVV.

The V and J genes are TRBV6-1 and TRBJ2-1; 7 bases agree with TRBD1. Trimming cost V 2 bases and J 7 bases; bases outside gene matches: 8. The germline V gene encodes CDR1 MNHNS and CDR2 SASEGT. The CDR3 is 15 amino acids. The CDR3 sequence is CASSELTGRGNEQFF. For the CDR3, the DNA is TGTGCCAGCAGTGAACTGACAGGGCGAGGAAATGAGCAGTTCTTC.

About this clone itself: Within the sample, other DNA sequences also encode this same CDR3. The gene calls are TRBV4-3 and TRBJ1-2, with 8 nucleotides matching TRBD1. The germline V gene has CDR1 LGHNA and CDR2 YSLEER. V lost 0 bases, J lost 7 bases, and 4 bases stayed unmatched. The CDR3 has 14 residues. CDR3: CASSQDRTGLGYTF. The CDR3 nucleotides read TGCGCCAGCAGCCAAGACCGGACAGGGCTTGGCTACACCTTC.

V gene TRBV28 combines with J gene TRBJ1-2; 10 bases match TRBD1. CDR3 size: 13 residues. Trimming removed 10 bases from V and 7 bases from J; junction bases left unmatched: 9. Germline V lookup: CDR1 MDHEN, CDR2 SYDVKM. The CDR3 nucleotides are TGTGCCACCAGGGACAGGGGAGGGGGTGGCTACACCTTC. Amino acids: CATRDRGGGGYTF.

The chain couples TRBV5-1 to TRBJ1-3; TRBD1 is a possible D gene (6 bases). Looked up from germline, CDR1 is SGHRS and CDR2 is YFSETQ. The CDR3 runs 16 residues. The ends were cut back, 4 bases at V and 0 bases at J, with 14 bases in the middle. CDR3 nucleotide sequence: TGCGCCAGCAGCCGGGGGGACACTCCCTCTGGAAACACCATATATTTT. This encodes CASSRGDTPSGNTIYF.

V usage is TRBV18 and J usage is TRBJ1-2, with a possible D match to TRBD1 (5 bases). The V gene's germline CDR1 is KGHSH and CDR2 LQKENI. The CDR3 has 14 residues. With 3 bases removed from V and 2 bases from J, the gap between germline ends came to 10 bases. The CDR3 DNA reads TGTGCCAGCTCACCGGCTGGGGCGAACTATGGCTACACCTTC. The encoded protein is CASSPAGANYGYTF. Full variable domain (rest looked up from reference TRBV18 and TRBJ1-2): NAGVMQNPRHLVRRRGQEARLRCSPMKGHSHVYWYRQLPEEGLKFMVYLQKENIIDESGMPKERFSAEFPKEGPSILRIQQVVRGDSAAYFCASSPAGANYGYTFGSGTRLTVV.

The chain carries TRBV10-2 and TRBJ2-3; 15 bases map to TRBD2. Germline CDR1 is WSHSY and CDR2 is SAAADI. This CDR3 region has 17 residues. Germline trimming cut 8 bases from V and 2 bases from J; bases unmatched to any gene: 8. In DNA, the CDR3 is TGCGCCAGCGGTGGGGGGACTAGCGGGGGGTTCACAGATACGCAGTATTTT. Translating it yields CASGGGTSGGFTDTQYF.

This clone was seen only once. The chain combines TRBV19 with TRBJ1-1; weak D call: TRBD1 (5 bases). Trimming removed 3 bases from V and 7 bases from J, with 6 bases in between. CDR3 size: 11 residues. Germline CDR1 and CDR2: LNHDA and SQIVND (reference sequence). CDR3 in amino acids: CASSIGGEAFF. The CDR3 DNA sequence: TGTGCCAGTAGTATCGGGGGTGAAGCTTTCTTT.

The chain carries TRBV19 and TRBJ2-3; a weak D match, TRBD2 (6 bases). The CDR3 covers 14 residues. Trimming removed 3 bases from V and 6 bases from J, with 13 bases in between. CDR1 is LNHDA, CDR2 SQIVND, per germline (reference sequence). The CDR3: CASSIGGMLDTQYF. In DNA, the CDR3 is TGTGCCAGTAGTATCGGCGGGATGCTTGATACGCAGTATTTT.

The V gene is TRBV6-5, the J gene TRBJ2-3; the D gene is possibly TRBD2 (6 bases). Trimming removed 8 bases from V and 0 bases from J, with 6 bases in between. Germline V gives CDR1 MNHEY, CDR2 SVGAGI. The CDR3 is made up of 12 amino acids. The CDR3 sequence is CASGTSTDTQYF. Here the CDR3 DNA reads TGTGCCAGCGGGACTAGCACAGATACGCAGTATTTT.